These 8 T cell receptor beta chains share one sample of origin, sequenced in a study of regulatory T cells in long-lasting Graves disease. Construction of TCR beta libraries relied on iRepertoire HTBI primers and on Arm-PCR targeting CDR3 regions. Via MiXCR, TCRdb re-called the multiplex PCR reads, giving one row per CDR3 protein. The table has 450,000 to 500,000 distinct CDR3 sequences, about 17% seen once. Time point denoted: newly diagnosed GD, antithyroid drugs for less than 3 months. There was RNA extracted from PBMCs, and the TCR library was made from it. This same sample was also part of a study on T cells in Graves' hyperthyroidism and ophthalmopathy.

This sample comprised peripheral blood mononuclear cells (PBMCs), obtained at new diagnosis, from a patient treated with antithyroid drugs. The receptors stem from a man aged 40-50 years with Graves disease.

The rearrangement joins TRBV7-3 to TRBJ2-1; 11 bases agree with TRBD1. The CDR3 consists of 14 residues. Trimming removed 5 bases from V and 9 bases from J; junction bases left unmatched: 6. From germline, CDR1 is SGHTA and CDR2 FQGTGA. This chain's CDR3 is CASSLGTGGTEQFF. The CDR3 region has the DNA TGTGCCAGCAGCCTCGGGACAGGGGGAACTGAGCAGTTCTTC.

This clonotype came up many times. The rearrangement uses TRBV7-9 and TRBJ2-1, with 14 bases that match TRBD2. CDR1 is SEHNR and CDR2 is FQNEAQ in the germline V gene (reference sequence). CDR3 size: 16 residues. V lost 5 bases, J lost 5 bases, and 5 bases stayed unmatched. CDR3 DNA sequence: TGTGCCAGCAGCCCGACTAGCGGGAGGGGTAACAATGAGCAGTTCTTC. This translates into CASSPTSGRGNNEQFF.

This clonotype was observed many times. This sequence joins TRBV20-1 and TRBJ2-1; no clear D gene. CDR1 is DFQATT and CDR2 is SNEGSKA in the germline V gene (reference sequence). The CDR3 length is 16 residues. The V end lost 1 base, the J end lost 0 bases, and 13 bases lay between the germline ends. CDR3 loop: CSARGSHLSSYNEQFF. The CDR3 DNA reads as TGCAGTGCTAGAGGGTCTCACCTGAGCTCCTACAATGAGCAGTTCTTC.

This clonotype was recorded a few times. The J gene is TRBJ2-7, the V gene TRBV7-8; 9 positions match TRBD1. Germline V gene lookup returns CDR1 SGHVS and CDR2 FQNEAQ. J lost 6 bases, V lost 2 bases, and 14 bases had no gene match. This CDR3 has 17 amino acids. Written as DNA, the CDR3 is TGTGCCAGCAGCTTATCCCGAAGGGACAGGGTATTCGGCGAGCAGTACTTC. It yields the protein CASSLSRRDRVFGEQYF.

The table lists this clonotype with many counts. The V gene is TRBV27, the J gene TRBJ2-3; possibly TRBD1 or TRBD2 for D (6 bases each). Between the trimmed V and J ends, which lost 4 bases and 2 bases, there was a span of 7 bases. The length of the CDR3 is 13 residues. Germline CDR1 MNHEY, CDR2 SMNVEV (reference sequence). DNA for the CDR3: TGTGCCAGCAGTTGGGGGGCCACAGATACGCAGTATTTT. Amino acids: CASSWGATDTQYF.

This clonotype was seen ten or more times. The gene calls are TRBV7-2 and TRBJ2-1, with D unclear. Per germline, CDR1 SGHTA and CDR2 FQGNSA. The CDR3 spans 11 residues. V was cut by 3 bases and J by 8 bases, with 5 bases left in between. The CDR3 loop reads CASSFYDEQFF. In DNA, the CDR3 is TGTGCCAGCAGCTTTTACGATGAGCAGTTCTTC. Combining the CDR3 with reference TRBV7-2 and TRBJ2-1 gives the whole variable domain GAGVSQSPSNKVTEKGKDVELRCDPISGHTALYWYRQSLGQGLEFLIYFQGNSAPDKSGLPSDRFSAERTGGSVSTLTIQRTQQEDSAVYLCASSFYDEQFFGPGTRLTVL.

The rearrangement links TRBV3-1 to TRBJ2-7; unclear D gene. This CDR3 is built from 12 residues. Trimming pared 1 base from V and 4 bases from J, leaving 5 bases between. CDR1 is LGHDT and CDR2 is YNNKEL in the germline V gene (reference sequence). The DNA for the CDR3 is TGTGCCAGCAGCCAAGTGCAGTACGAGCAGTACTTC. Its translation: CASSQVQYEQYF.

In this sample, this clonotype turned up a few times. It may be a read error: a sequence one base away is much more abundant. The rearrangement links TRBV2 to TRBJ2-7, with D perhaps matching TRBD2 (7 bases). This CDR3 has 14 amino acids. Germline assignment: CDR1 SNHLY and CDR2 FYNNEI. The CDR3 protein is CASSEVGGLYGQYF. The DNA for the CDR3 is TGTGCCAGCAGTGAAGTCGGGGGGCTCTACGGGCAGTACTTC.